This passage covers 30 T cell receptor beta chains from one sample sequenced in a study of blood T cells in healthy people across ages. Sample-barcoded 5' priming and a J-beta primer mix drove a second PCR of roughly 7 to 11 cycles. TCRdb itself ran the 5' RACE reads through MiXCR, one entry per CDR3 protein. The data contain a few hundred thousand distinct CDR3 sequences, roughly half of them seen just once; the ten biggest clones take up under 65%. The sequenced material came from blood. Source of these receptors: a man in his sixties in good health.

This clonotype has a count of ten or more. The chain employs TRBV11-2 and TRBJ2-1; D might be TRBD1 (6 bases). The CDR3 is 20 amino acids. The V end lost 1 base, the J end lost 0 bases, and 22 bases lay between the germline ends. CDR1 is SGHAT, CDR2 FQNNGV, per germline. CDR3 nucleotides: TGTGCCAGCAGCTTAGTATTGGGGGCTGGCAGCTACAGCTCCTACAATGAGCAGTTCTTC. Protein product: CASSLVLGAGSYSSYNEQFF.

This clonotype has just one count. An end of the junction differs from the germline gene, which may be a read error. The J gene is TRBJ2-3, the V gene TRBV20-1; D uncertain. CDR3 size: 13 residues. Germline CDR1 and CDR2: DFQATT and SNEGSKA (reference sequence). The CDR3: CSARDPGSDTQSF. In nucleotides, the CDR3 is TGCAGTGCTAGAGATCCAGGCTCGGATACGCAGTCTTTT.

With respect to this clonotype: A read error may account for a junction end that differs from germline. V usage is TRBV16 and J usage is TRBJ1-1; D is unclear. The CDR3 consists of 13 residues. CDR1 is KGHSY, CDR2 FQNENV, per germline. The CDR3 DNA sequence: TGTGCCGGCAGCCAACCGAACGGTCTCGGGGCTTTCTTT. Protein product: CAGSQPNGLGAFF.

This clonotype has only a few counts. The chain couples TRBV6-2 or TRBV6-3 to TRBJ2-7, with TRBD2 matching 11 bases. V was pared by 6 bases and J by 1 base, with 5 bases of the junction left unmatched. The germline V gene has CDR1 MNHEY and CDR2 SVGEGT. This CDR3 has 15 residues. Here the CDR3 DNA reads TGTGCCAGCAGCGGTCTAGCGGGAGGTTCCTACGAGCAGTACTTC. Its translation is CASSGLAGGSYEQYF.

This clonotype occurred a few times. This chain joins TRBV28 and TRBJ2-5; D may be TRBD1 (6 bases). The DNA end favors TRBJ2-7, so the J call may be wrong. Germline V gives CDR1 MDHEN, CDR2 SYDVKM. The CDR3 length is 20 residues. The DNA of the CDR3 is TGTGCCAGCAGTTTAATTAAAGGGTCGGTCACAGGGTGGTTGGAAAACGAGCAGTACTTC. Translated, it gives CASSLIKGSVTGWLENEQYF.

The chain joins TRBV29-1 to TRBJ2-5; D gene ambiguous. The J call may be wrong; the DNA end is better matched by TRBJ2-7. The CDR3 runs 12 residues. In germline, CDR1 is SQVTM, CDR2 ANQGSEA. The CDR3 spells CSVEVPPYEQYF. The DNA of the CDR3 is TGCAGCGTTGAAGTGCCGCCCTACGAGCAGTACTTC.

This clonotype turned up a few times. The rearrangement uses TRBV20-1 and TRBJ2-3, with TRBD2 matching 12 bases. V trimming: 3 bases; J trimming: 0 bases; junction bases outside the gene matches: 10. Germline CDR1 is DFQATT and CDR2 is SNEGSKA (reference sequence). The CDR3 is 18 residues long. CDR3 nucleotide sequence: TGCAGTGCTAGTGGAAGGACTAGCGGGACCGTTAGCACAGATACGCAGTATTTT. This translates into CSASGRTSGTVSTDTQYF.

This clonotype has ten or more counts. This rearrangement joins TRBV11-2 to TRBJ2-3; D gene uncertain. The CDR3 has 12 residues. The germline gives CDR1 SGHAT, CDR2 FQNNGV. Trimming removed 5 bases at V and 6 bases at J, with 9 bases between. The CDR3: CASSPTGDTQYF. CDR3 nucleotide sequence: TGTGCCAGCAGCCCCACCGGGGATACGCAGTATTTT.

The chain recombines TRBV4-2 with TRBJ2-6; the match to TRBD1 covers 12 bases. The CDR3 is 19 amino acids. Per the germline V gene, CDR1 is LGHNA and CDR2 is YNFKEQ. J gave up 1 base and V 0 bases, and 4 bases lay outside the gene matches. The CDR3 region has the DNA TGTGCCAGCAGCCAAGACCGGGACAGGGGGCGGTCTGGGGCCAACGTCCTGACTTTC. Protein product: CASSQDRDRGRSGANVLTF.

In its sample, this clonotype was seen a few times. This chain uses TRBV5-1 with TRBJ2-5, with 8 bases that match TRBD1. Germline CDR1 is SGHRS and CDR2 is YFSETQ. With 3 bases clipped from V and 4 bases from J, the junction kept 11 bases outside the gene matches. CDR3 length: 16 residues. This CDR3 reads CASSSDPGTGGETQYF. In DNA, the CDR3 is TGCGCCAGCAGCTCCGACCCCGGGACAGGAGGAGAGACCCAGTACTTC.

This clonotype was seen a few times. The chain employs TRBV11-2 and TRBJ2-5; the D gene is possibly TRBD2 (6 bases). There are 16 residues in the CDR3. Germline V lookup: CDR1 SGHAT, CDR2 FQNNGV. V lost 3 bases and J lost 11, with 25 bases in between. In DNA, the CDR3 is TGTGCCAGCAGCTTCACGGTGGGACTCCTACAGAATGAGCAGTACTTC. Protein sequence: CASSFTVGLLQNEQYF.

The gene calls are TRBV4-3 and TRBJ2-5; a possible D gene is TRBD1 (6 bases). The CDR3 loop spans 15 amino acids. The ends were cut back, 0 bases at V and 1 base at J, with 9 bases in the middle. Germline CDR1 is LGHNA and CDR2 is YSLEER. In DNA, the CDR3 is TGCGCCAGCAGCCAAGAGGGCAGGGGCCAAGAGACCCAGTACTTC. Its protein product is CASSQEGRGQETQYF.

The chain is built from TRBV29-1 and TRBJ1-5; D is unresolved. CDR3 size: 12 residues. Germline values: CDR1 SQVTM, CDR2 ANQGSEA. V was cut by 4 bases and J by 5 bases, with 9 bases left in between. The CDR3 nucleotides read TGCAGCGTTGGGCAGAGGGATCAGCCCCAGCATTTT. Translation gives CSVGQRDQPQHF.

This clonotype has only a few counts. V gene TRBV6-5 combines with J gene TRBJ1-2; TRBD1 matches at 8 bases. CDR3 length: 14 residues. Trimming took 6 bases from V and 4 from J; bases not matched to a gene: 7. Germline V gene data show CDR1 as MNHEY and CDR2 as SVGAGI. The DNA for the CDR3 is TGTGCCAGCAGGATTGGGACAGGTACCTATGGCTACACCTTC. This codes for CASRIGTGTYGYTF.

This clonotype has just one count. The J gene is TRBJ1-2, the V gene TRBV6-5; 9 nucleotides align to TRBD1. Germline CDR1 and CDR2: MNHEY and SVGAGI. J gave up 7 bases and V 6 bases, and 12 bases lay outside the gene matches. The length of the CDR3 is 15 residues. The CDR3 here is CASSQLQGAVSGYTF. In DNA form, the CDR3 reads TGTGCCAGCAGCCAATTACAGGGGGCGGTTTCTGGCTACACCTTC.

This clonotype was recorded once. Given a much more abundant clone one base away, this may be a read error. J is TRBJ2-1 and V is TRBV28, with TRBD2 matching over 11 bases. This CDR3 spans 16 amino acids. Losses at the gene ends were 5 bases for V and 4 bases for J; bases not matched to a gene: 7. Germline V gene lookup returns CDR1 MDHEN and CDR2 SYDVKM. The CDR3 sequence: CASSLPVAGGYNEQFF. Here the CDR3 DNA reads TGTGCCAGCAGTCTCCCGGTAGCGGGAGGGTACAATGAGCAGTTCTTC.

The table lists this clonotype with a count of one. The chain uses TRBV20-1 and TRBJ2-7, with D possibly being TRBD1 (5 bases). Germline-derived CDR1 and CDR2 are DFQATT and SNEGSKA (reference sequence). Trimming stripped 3 bases from V and 3 bases from J, with 15 bases between. This CDR3 is 14 amino acids long. CDR3 residues: CSARSEQGNYEQYF. DNA for the CDR3: TGCAGTGCTAGGTCTGAGCAGGGTAACTACGAGCAGTACTTC.

This chain links TRBV7-2 with TRBJ2-7, with 10 nucleotides matching TRBD2. Losses at the gene ends were 5 bases for V and 0 bases for J; bases not matched to a gene: 13. This CDR3 is 18 amino acids long. Germline values: CDR1 SGHTA, CDR2 FQGNSA. As DNA, the CDR3 is TGTGCCAGCAGCCCGAGACTAGCGGGCGGGGTGGGCTCCTACGAGCAGTACTTC. The encoded protein is CASSPRLAGGVGSYEQYF.

At least ten counts were recorded for this clonotype. This chain joins TRBV20-1 and TRBJ2-3; weak D call: TRBD2 (6 bases). CDR3 size: 15 residues. Germline loops: CDR1 DFQATT, CDR2 SNEGSKA (reference sequence). The V end was cut by 6 bases, the J end by 1 base, with 17 bases between. The CDR3 here is CSAESRTTGTDTQYF. CDR3 DNA sequence: TGCAGTGCGGAAAGTCGGACTACCGGCACAGATACGCAGTATTTT.

This chain links TRBV6-5 with TRBJ2-7; D possibly uses TRBD1 or TRBD2 (7 bases each). The germline V gene encodes CDR1 MNHEY and CDR2 SVGAGI. The CDR3 loop spans 17 amino acids. Deletions cut 0 bases from V and 2 bases from J, with 17 bases between. CDR3 sequence (DNA): TGTGCCAGCAGTTACTCGGAGACGGGGGGACAGACCTACGAGCAGTACTTC. Its translation is CASSYSETGGQTYEQYF.

This clonotype was detected only a few times. The chain has TRBV11-3 and TRBJ2-5; D uncertain. The CDR3 contains 15 residues. The germline gives CDR1 SGHNT, CDR2 YENEEA. V was cut by 5 bases and J by 1 base, with 14 bases left in between. The CDR3 DNA reads TGTGCCAGCAGCGAAGGTACCACCCCCCAAGAGACCCAGTACTTC. Translated: CASSEGTTPQETQYF.

This chain uses TRBV21-1 with TRBJ2-7; the D call TRBD1 from the table was never checked on the DNA. TRBV21-1 is given as a pseudogene. The CDR3 extends over 13 amino acids. This CDR3 reads CASSTLYRGGQYF. CDR3 nucleotide sequence: TGTGCCAGCAGCACCCTATACAGGGGTGGGCAGTACTTC.

The chain is built from TRBV10-3 and TRBJ2-7, with 14 nucleotides matching TRBD2. From germline, CDR1 is ENHRY and CDR2 SYGVKD. Trimming took 6 bases from V and 7 from J; bases not matched to a gene: 17. The CDR3 totals 18 residues. CDR3 sequence (DNA): TGTGCCATCAGAGAGACTAGCGGGGGGGTATCGAACTACAATGAGCAGTACTTC. Its protein product is CAIRETSGGVSNYNEQYF.

V is TRBV5-1 and J is TRBJ2-7; D could derive from TRBD1 or TRBD2 (5 bases each). The CDR3 covers 15 residues. The germline V gene encodes CDR1 SGHRS and CDR2 YFSETQ. V lost 3 bases and J 3 bases, leaving 16 bases between the germline ends. The CDR3, as DNA: TGCGCCAGCAGCTCCCTCGGGACGGATCGCTACGAGCAGTACTTC. Residues: CASSSLGTDRYEQYF.

This chain joins TRBV7-9 and TRBJ2-3, with D possibly being TRBD2 (6 bases). CDR1 is SEHNR, CDR2 FQNEAQ, per germline (reference sequence). V lost 5 bases and J 0 bases, leaving 12 bases between the germline ends. The CDR3 sequence is 15 residues long. CDR3 amino acids: CASSQDGTSTDTQYF. DNA for the CDR3: TGTGCCAGCAGCCAGGACGGGACTAGCACAGATACGCAGTATTTT.

The table lists this clonotype with a count of one. The rearrangement uses TRBV4-2 and TRBJ1-5, with 7 bases fitting TRBD1. Unmatched junction bases numbered 7, after V lost 5 bases and J lost 3 bases. The CDR3 is 15 residues long. Germline-derived CDR1 and CDR2 are LGHNA and YNFKEQ. The CDR3 coding sequence is TGTGCCAGCAGCTTCACAGGGGACCTCAATCAGCCCCAGCATTTT. It codes for CASSFTGDLNQPQHF.

The rearrangement links TRBV7-9 to TRBJ2-1; no firm D call. CDR1 is SEHNR and CDR2 is FQNEAQ in the germline V gene (reference sequence). This CDR3 spans 13 amino acids. Trimming removed 1 base from V and 5 bases from J, with 6 bases in between. This CDR3 reads CASSLVRNNEQFF. CDR3 nucleotide sequence: TGTGCCAGCAGCTTAGTTCGGAACAATGAGCAGTTCTTC.

The V call is TRBV4-3, the J call TRBJ2-1; TRBD2 agrees at 15 bases. This CDR3 is built from 15 residues. The V segment lost 4 bases and the J segment 9 bases; nucleotides outside the gene matches: 4. Germline loops: CDR1 LGHNA, CDR2 YSLEER. The CDR3 DNA reads TGCGCCAGCAGCCCGGGACTAGCGGGGGGTAGTGAGCAGTTCTTC. Translated: CASSPGLAGGSEQFF.

J is TRBJ2-3 and V is TRBV20-1; a weak D match, TRBD2 (5 bases). This CDR3 has 12 residues. The germline V and J ends were trimmed by 1 base and 6 bases, with 8 bases remaining between them. Per the germline V gene, CDR1 is DFQATT and CDR2 is SNEGSKA (reference sequence). The CDR3 protein is CSARGGGDTQYF. The CDR3 nucleotides read TGCAGTGCTAGAGGAGGCGGGGATACGCAGTATTTT.

This clonotype was seen only a few times. The gene calls are TRBV20-1 and TRBJ2-5; 7 bases fit TRBD2. Trimming took 0 bases from V and 11 from J; bases not matched to a gene: 15. The germline V gene has CDR1 DFQATT and CDR2 SNEGSKA (reference sequence). CDR3 length: 15 amino acids. CDR3 residues: CSARDPSGIVNEQYF. CDR3 nucleotides: TGCAGTGCTAGAGACCCAAGCGGGATTGTCAATGAGCAGTACTTC.